This is a list of T cell receptor beta chains from one sample in a study of T cell changes during pregnancy in multiple sclerosis. Assay: immunoSEQ multiplex PCR; the TCRdb copy retains only in-frame clones and omits some. The sample consists of 60,000 to 75,000 clones, roughly 90% of them appearing once. The material was peripheral blood, obtained before pregnancy. These receptors all come from a female donor with multiple sclerosis, enrolled in a pregnancy study. Each CDR3 is given with its conserved first and last residue. A D gene is named only where the DNA matches it firmly. Only some rows state a clone size, as once, few, many or a class for expanded clones.

size	J	length	D	V	CDR3	DNA
-	TRBJ2-2	17	-	TRBV6-4	CASSESYGGANTGELFF	TGTGCCAGCAGTGAGAGTTACGGGGGAGCGAACACCGGGGAGCTGTTTTTT
-	TRBJ1-1	19	TRBD1	TRBV18	CASSPLGTGGVQMNTEAFF	TGTGCCAGCTCACCATTGGGGACAGGGGGCGTCCAAATGAACACTGAAGCTTTCTTT
-	TRBJ2-1	15	-	TRBV6-1	CASSVGAQPYNEQFF	TGTGCCAGCAGTGTGGGGGCCCAGCCCTACAATGAGCAGTTCTTC
few	TRBJ1-1	18	-	TRBV9	CASSGRPGGGRRDTEAFF	TGTGCCAGCAGCGGCCGGCCCGGGGGGGGAAGAAGGGACACTGAAGCTTTCTTT
-	TRBJ1-2	13	-	TRBV5-4	CASSLVGGDGYTF	TGTGCCAGCAGCTTGGTAGGGGGGGATGGCTACACCTTC
-	TRBJ1-1	15	-	TRBV6-5	CASTPRGRGNTEAFF	TGTGCCAGCACGCCCAGAGGGCGGGGGAACACTGAAGCTTTCTTT
-	TRBJ1-1	15	TRBD1	TRBV5-4	CASSPNRGPVAEAFF	TGTGCCAGCAGCCCGAACAGGGGGCCGGTCGCTGAAGCTTTCTTT
-	TRBJ1-2	13	TRBD1	TRBV9	CASSPRDRGGYTF	TGTGCCAGCAGCCCCCGGGACAGGGGTGGCTACACCTTC
-	TRBJ2-3	13	TRBD1	TRBV9	CASSVARGDTQYF	TGTGCCAGCAGCGTAGCCAGGGGGGATACGCAGTATTTT
medium-sized	TRBJ1-2	15	-	TRBV9	CASSVEAAGGYGYTF	TGTGCCAGCAGCGTAGAAGCTGCGGGGGGCTATGGCTACACCTTC
-	TRBJ2-2	16	TRBD2	TRBV4-2	CASSQVAGGYTGELFF	TGTGCCAGCAGCCAGGTCGCGGGGGGGTACACCGGGGAGCTGTTTTTT
-	TRBJ2-3	14	-	TRBV5-4	CASSLRGGSDTQYF	TGTGCCAGCAGCTTGCGGGGAGGCTCCGATACGCAGTATTTT
-	TRBJ1-1	13	-	TRBV7-2	CASSADRILEAFF	TGTGCCAGCAGCGCAGACAGGATTCTTGAAGCTTTCTTT
once	TRBJ2-3	13	TRBD2	TRBV11-3	CASSLEGGGTQYF	TGTGCCAGCAGCTTGGAGGGCGGGGGTACGCAGTATTTT
-	TRBJ2-4	18	TRBD2	TRBV9	CASSEGTGGRLAKNIQYF	TGTGCCAGCAGCGAGGGAACGGGGGGACGGCTAGCCAAAAACATTCAGTACTTC
-	TRBJ2-7	15	TRBD2	TRBV4-2	CASSQGDGGAYEQYF	TGTGCCAGCAGCCAAGGTGACGGGGGGGCCTACGAGCAGTACTTC
-	TRBJ2-3	11	-	TRBV7-6	CASSLTDTQYF	TGTGCCAGCAGCCTCACAGATACGCAGTATTTT
-	TRBJ2-1	16	-	TRBV9	CASSVGAFPSYNEQFF	TGTGCCAGCAGCGTAGGCGCGTTTCCGTCGTACAATGAGCAGTTCTTC
-	TRBJ2-3	14	TRBD2	TRBV10-3	CAISDSGGADTQYF	TGTGCCATCAGTGATAGTGGGGGGGCAGATACGCAGTATTTT
-	TRBJ2-5	15	TRBD1	TRBV11-2	CASRVPGQGVETQYF	TGTGCCAGCAGGGTGCCGGGACAGGGGGTAGAGACCCAGTACTTC
-	TRBJ2-5	16	TRBD2	TRBV7-6	CASSLGLAGYQETQYF	TGTGCCAGCAGCTTAGGACTAGCGGGGTACCAAGAGACCCAGTACTTC
few	TRBJ2-2	14	-	TRBV5-1	CASSFTPGVGELFF	TGCGCCAGCAGCTTTACGCCTGGAGTCGGGGAGCTGTTTTTT
-	TRBJ1-2	14	-	TRBV18	CASSPTGLNYGYTF	TGTGCCAGCTCACCAACAGGCCTTAACTATGGCTACACCTTC
-	TRBJ1-1	13	-	TRBV9	CASSVAQGGGAFF	TGTGCCAGCAGCGTAGCACAGGGAGGGGGAGCTTTCTTT
-	TRBJ2-7	11	-	TRBV6-5	CASPKDSEQYF	TGTGCCAGCCCAAAGGACAGCGAGCAGTACTTC
few	TRBJ1-1	13	TRBD1	TRBV10-1	CASSVLGQPEAFF	TGCGCCAGCAGTGTTCTGGGACAGCCTGAAGCTTTCTTT
-	TRBJ1-5	13	-	TRBV21-1	CASPRGINQPQHF	TGTGCCAGCCCAAGGGGGATTAATCAGCCCCAGCATTTT
-	TRBJ2-5	13	TRBD2	TRBV7-8	CASSSSSGETQYF	TGTGCCAGCAGCTCCTCTAGCGGAGAGACCCAGTACTTC
once	TRBJ1-4	14	-	TRBV2	CASSGPGAGEKLFF	TGTGCCAGCAGTGGACCAGGGGCAGGTGAAAAACTGTTTTTT
-	TRBJ1-1	12	TRBD1	TRBV5-3	CARRQTGHVAFF	TGTGCCAGAAGACAGACAGGGCATGTAGCTTTCTTT
-	TRBJ2-1	15	-	TRBV30	CALRPDSRSYNEQFF	TGTGCCCTCCGCCCCGACAGCCGATCCTACAATGAGCAGTTCTTC
-	TRBJ2-7	12	-	TRBV19	CATRGDSYEQYF	TGTGCCACCCGTGGGGACTCCTACGAGCAGTACTTC
-	TRBJ2-5	13	-	TRBV4-1	CASSQGTGETQYF	TGCGCCAGCAGCCAAGGAACAGGAGAGACCCAGTACTTC
few	TRBJ1-2	11	-	TRBV6-4	CASSGLDGYTF	TGTGCCAGCAGTGGTCTCGATGGCTACACCTTC
-	TRBJ1-4	18	TRBD1	TRBV25-1	CASSEAGGQNWGKEQLFF	TGTGCCAGCAGTGAGGCAGGGGGCCAAAACTGGGGGAAAGAACAACTGTTTTTT
-	TRBJ2-7	14	-	TRBV2	CATRRQVDFYEQYF	TGTGCCACCAGGCGACAGGTCGACTTCTACGAGCAGTACTTC
-	TRBJ2-2	14	TRBD2	TRBV19	CASNVRGSTGELFF	TGTGCCAGTAATGTGCGGGGGAGCACCGGGGAGCTGTTTTTT
once	TRBJ2-7	16	TRBD2	TRBV11-2	CASSLGGGLDLAEQYF	TGTGCCAGCAGCCTGGGCGGGGGACTAGACCTCGCCGAGCAGTACTTC
-	TRBJ2-3	15	TRBD2	TRBV5-6	CASSFLGGGLDTQYF	TGTGCCAGCAGCTTTCTCGGGGGGGGGTTAGATACGCAGTATTTT
-	TRBJ1-1	13	-	TRBV7-9	CASSSKGATEAFF	TGTGCCAGCAGCTCAAAAGGGGCCACTGAAGCTTTCTTT
-	TRBJ1-1	16	TRBD1	TRBV6-4	CASTGQAVRENTEAFF	TGTGCCAGCACCGGACAGGCCGTAAGGGAGAACACTGAAGCTTTCTTT
-	TRBJ2-1	15	TRBD2	TRBV27	CASSSGLKFAYEQFF	TGTGCCAGCAGTTCGGGACTAAAATTTGCCTATGAGCAGTTCTTC
-	TRBJ2-3	17	TRBD2	TRBV7-8	CASSSSSVLAATDTQYF	TGTGCCAGCAGCTCTTCCTCTGTACTAGCGGCCACAGATACGCAGTATTTT
-	TRBJ1-2	13	-	TRBV30	CAWSGGGFYGYTF	TGTGCCTGGAGCGGGGGGGGCTTCTATGGCTACACCTTC
once	TRBJ1-1	17	-	TRBV7-3	CASSFVDWKEGGTEAFF	TGTGCCAGCAGCTTCGTCGACTGGAAAGAAGGGGGAACTGAAGCTTTCTTT
-	TRBJ2-3	14	-	TRBV29-1	CSVPLGSSTDTQYF	TGCAGCGTCCCTTTGGGGAGTAGCACAGATACGCAGTATTTT
-	TRBJ1-1	15	-	TRBV27	CASSLTVGMNTEAFF	TGTGCCAGCAGTTTAACGGTCGGTATGAACACTGAAGCTTTCTTT
-	TRBJ1-1	14	-	TRBV15	CATSRGGVNTEAFF	TGTGCCACCAGCAGGGGGGGAGTGAACACTGAAGCTTTCTTT
-	TRBJ1-2	15	-	TRBV6-5	CASSYNRRGYDGYTF	TGTGCCAGCAGTTACAATAGGCGGGGGTACGATGGCTACACCTTC
-	TRBJ2-3	16	-	TRBV7-6	CASSLGGSASTDTQYF	TGTGCCAGCAGCCTAGGTGGGAGCGCTAGCACAGATACGCAGTATTTT
-	TRBJ2-5	16	TRBD1	TRBV5-6	CASSLARTGWQETQYF	TGTGCCAGCAGCTTGGCCCGGACAGGGTGGCAAGAGACCCAGTACTTC
-	TRBJ2-7	12	-	TRBV15	CATSRETHEQYF	TGTGCCACCAGCAGAGAGACACACGAGCAGTACTTC
-	TRBJ1-1	14	TRBD1	TRBV7-2	CASSSGQGHTEAFF	TGTGCCAGCAGCTCAGGACAGGGACACACTGAAGCTTTCTTT
-	TRBJ2-5	16	-	TRBV7-8	CASSPPGRGNTETQYF	TGTGCCAGCAGCCCCCCGGGCAGGGGAAATACTGAGACCCAGTACTTC
-	TRBJ2-5	16	-	TRBV14	CASSQIPFEGRETQYF	TGTGCCAGCAGCCAAATCCCTTTCGAGGGGAGGGAGACCCAGTACTTC
-	TRBJ2-5	18	TRBD2	TRBV5-1	CASSPGTGGLAGRETQYF	TGCGCCAGCAGCCCTGGGACAGGGGGACTAGCGGGGCGAGAGACCCAGTACTTC